There are a few counts of the clone carrying this T cell receptor beta chain. Each CDR3 protein gets one entry after TCRdb re-called the RACE reads with MiXCR. The table has 84,000 or so distinct CDR3 sequences, roughly 10% seen once. The sample belongs to a study of human T cells and chemical hapten exposure. The CDR3 length is 19 residues. Losses at the gene ends were 5 bases for V and 2 bases for J; bases not matched to a gene: 12. Indicated time point: patch test 2, 6 weeks after DPC sensitization. The treatment was: therapeutic diphenylcyclopropenone sensitization with weekly scalp DPC. Blood draws came before every patch-test application. Before extraction, the whole blood was not fractionated, and total RNA was taken from it.

The sequence derives from a woman aged 25-40 years with alopecia areata. Some clones in this sample may be carry-over from other donors' samples. The specimen comprised whole blood, sampled in connection with sensitization to the hapten diphenylcyclopropenone (DPC). The chain is built from TRBV12-3 or TRBV12-4 and TRBJ2-3, with 14 bases lining up with TRBD2. CDR3 coding DNA: TGTGCCAGCAGTCTCGGACTAGCGGGGGGCCTTCCTTCCACAGATACGCAGTATTTT. Amino acids: CASSLGLAGGLPSTDTQYF.